This entry lists 25 T cell receptor beta chains sequenced from one sample in a study of identical twins. TCRdb used MiXCR to reprocess the 5' RACE reads, holding one entry per CDR3 protein. The data show fewer than 250,000 distinct CDR3 sequences, approximately 8% seen once. These data were also reused for a study on yellow fever vaccine responses in identical twins.

The source material was CD8+ T cells sorted from blood. The receptor source for this set is a woman in her late teens or twenties in good health.

J is TRBJ2-2 and V is TRBV2, with 8 bases lining up with TRBD1. V lost 6 bases, J lost 4 bases, and 10 bases stayed unmatched. CDR1 is SNHLY, CDR2 FYNNEI, per germline. The CDR3 sequence is 16 residues long. In DNA, the CDR3 is TGTGCCAGCAGGGATCAGGGGGCGTCGGGCACCGGGGAGCTGTTTTTT. Translation gives CASRDQGASGTGELFF. The whole variable domain, remainder taken from reference TRBV2 and TRBJ2-2, is EPEVTQTPSHQVTQMGQEVILRCVPISNHLYFYWYRQILGQKVEFLVSFYNNEISEKSEIFDDQFSVERPDGSNFTLKIRSTKLEDSAMYFCASRDQGASGTGELFFGEGSRLTVL.

This clonotype was counted ten times or more. The chain links TRBV15 to TRBJ2-2; the D gene is possibly TRBD1 (6 bases). From germline, CDR1 is LNHNV and CDR2 YYDKDF (reference sequence). The V and J ends lost 1 base and 3 bases respectively, with 12 bases between them. This CDR3 has 16 amino acids. CDR3: CATSRGEGGDTGELFF. Written as DNA, the CDR3 is TGTGCCACCAGCAGAGGCGAAGGGGGTGACACCGGGGAGCTGTTTTTT.

This chain joins TRBV20-1 and TRBJ2-2, with TRBD1 identical over 8 bases. Trimming at V came to 2 bases and at J to 1 base, leaving 15 bases not matched to a gene. CDR1 DFQATT and CDR2 SNEGSKA come from the germline V gene (reference sequence). The CDR3 covers 19 residues. CDR3 region: CSARSVGRGQAMNTGELFF. DNA for the CDR3: TGCAGTGCTAGATCGGTGGGACGGGGACAGGCGATGAACACCGGGGAGCTGTTTTTT.

Many counts were recorded for this clonotype. This chain joins TRBV20-1 and TRBJ1-2; possibly TRBD1 for D (6 bases). This CDR3 has 13 amino acids. The V and J ends lost 6 bases and 0 bases respectively, with 11 bases between them. Germline values: CDR1 DFQATT, CDR2 SNEGSKA (reference sequence). CDR3 in amino acids: CSAWDTANYGYTF. The CDR3 region has the DNA TGCAGTGCCTGGGACACCGCTAACTATGGCTACACCTTC.

J is TRBJ2-6 and V is TRBV5-6; TRBD1 matches at 8 bases. Germline trimming cut 0 bases from V and 0 bases from J; bases unmatched to any gene: 11. The germline CDR1 and CDR2 sequences are SGHDT and YYEEEE. The CDR3 contains 20 residues. As DNA, the CDR3 is TGTGCCAGCAGCTTGGGGACAGGGAGATTATTCGACTCTGGGGCCAACGTCCTGACTTTC. Amino acid sequence: CASSLGTGRLFDSGANVLTF.

The chain employs TRBV28 and TRBJ2-2; weak D call: TRBD1 (6 bases). The CDR3 covers 14 residues. The germline gives CDR1 MDHEN, CDR2 SYDVKM. V was clipped by 6 bases and J by 4 bases, with 12 bases between them. The CDR3 DNA follows: TGTGCCAGCAGCATGGACAGATTCACCGGGGAGCTGTTTTTT. Translated: CASSMDRFTGELFF.

This clonotype appeared a few times. The chain joins TRBV29-1 to TRBJ1-1; 7 nucleotides align to TRBD1. V gave up 6 bases and J gave up 5 bases; unmatched junction bases: 9. CDR1 and CDR2 from the germline V gene are SQVTM and ANQGSEA. The CDR3 totals 13 residues. For the CDR3, the DNA is TGCAGCGTAGAAACAGGGGCAGGGACTGAAGCTTTCTTT. Encoded protein: CSVETGAGTEAFF.

The chain links TRBV7-8 to TRBJ2-1, with 12 bases fitting TRBD2. From germline, CDR1 is SGHVS and CDR2 FQNEAQ. CDR3 length: 18 residues. The junction had 14 bases not matched to a gene; V was cut back by 10 bases and J by 1 base. The DNA for the CDR3 is TGTGCCACACTCCGTGAACTAGCGGGAGGTGGGTCCTACAATGAGCAGTTCTTC. It specifies CATLRELAGGGSYNEQFF.

This clonotype occurred many times. This sequence joins TRBV4-1 and TRBJ2-7; 9 bases line up with TRBD2. With V trimmed by 1 base and J by 5 bases, 6 bases remained unmatched. The CDR3 loop spans 15 amino acids. From germline, CDR1 is MGHRA and CDR2 YSYEKL. CDR3 protein: CASSQGLAVANEQYF. For the CDR3, the DNA is TGCGCCAGCAGCCAAGGACTAGCGGTAGCCAACGAGCAGTACTTC.

This clonotype was detected only a few times. V gene TRBV2 combines with J gene TRBJ2-7; 7 nucleotides line up with TRBD2. This CDR3 spans 18 amino acids. CDR1 SNHLY and CDR2 FYNNEI come from the germline V gene. Trimming cost V 8 bases and J 0 bases; bases outside gene matches: 19. The CDR3 nucleotides are TGTGCCAGCGCGGGGGAGGGACGAAAAATAAAGGACTCCTACGAGCAGTACTTC. Protein product: CASAGEGRKIKDSYEQYF.

The rearrangement joins TRBV7-6 to TRBJ2-1, with 9 bases aligning to TRBD1. Germline CDR1 is SGHVS and CDR2 is FNYEAQ. The CDR3 totals 14 residues. V lost 8 bases, J lost 4 bases, and 6 bases stayed unmatched. The CDR3 DNA follows: TGTGCCAGCGGTGGGACAGGGCATTACAATGAGCAGTTCTTC. Translating it yields CASGGTGHYNEQFF.

This clonotype has more than one count but fewer than ten. The genes are TRBV7-6 and TRBJ2-6; D uncertain. CDR1 is SGHVS, CDR2 FNYEAQ, per germline. This CDR3 spans 17 amino acids. The V and J ends lost 0 bases and 1 base respectively, with 10 bases between them. This CDR3 reads CASSLAISSSGANVLTF. The CDR3 bases are TGTGCCAGCAGCTTAGCCATCTCGAGTTCTGGGGCCAACGTCCTGACTTTC.

This clonotype was observed a handful of times. The chain joins TRBV20-1 to TRBJ2-1; weak D call: TRBD2 (5 bases). There are 14 residues in the CDR3. Germline assignment: CDR1 DFQATT and CDR2 SNEGSKA (reference sequence). Trimming stripped 4 bases from V and 2 bases from J, with 12 bases between. The CDR3 DNA reads as TGCAGTGCTAACACCCCGGGGACCTACAATGAGCAGTTCTTC. This codes for CSANTPGTYNEQFF.

This clonotype was observed at least ten times. CDR3 sequence reads: CASSAPRTGDTGELFF. The CDR3, as DNA: TGTGCCAGCAGCGCCCCCCGGACAGGGGACACCGGGGAGCTGTTTTTT. The chain employs TRBV7-8 and TRBJ2-2, with TRBD1 identical over 9 bases. CDR3 length equals 16 residues. The J segment lost 3 bases and the V segment lost 5 bases, leaving 7 bases of the junction unmatched. Germline V gene sequence: CDR1 SGHVS, CDR2 FQNEAQ. Full variable domain (remainder filled in from reference TRBV7-8 and TRBJ2-2): GAGVSQSPRYKVAKRGQDVALRCDPISGHVSLFWYQQALGQGPEFLTYFQNEAQLDKSGLPSDRFFAERPEGSVSTLKIQRTQQEDSAVYLCASSAPRTGDTGELFFGEGSRLTVL.

This clonotype was seen many times. The chain links TRBV12-3 or TRBV12-4 to TRBJ1-1, with 8 bases identical to TRBD1. The CDR3 is made up of 14 amino acids. V was pared by 6 bases and J by 4 bases, with 7 bases of the junction left unmatched. The CDR3: CASSVTGVGTEAFF. The CDR3 DNA reads TGTGCCAGCAGCGTGACAGGGGTCGGCACTGAAGCTTTCTTT.

The chain is built from TRBV5-1 and TRBJ2-3, with D uncertain. Germline CDR1 and CDR2: SGHRS and YFSETQ. With 0 bases removed from V and 0 bases from J, the gap between germline ends came to 17 bases. The CDR3 contains 18 residues. The CDR3 reads CASSLEVLVSPSTDTQYF. The CDR3 nucleotides read TGCGCCAGCAGCTTGGAGGTCCTAGTATCCCCTAGCACAGATACGCAGTATTTT.

This clonotype has just a few counts. The V gene is TRBV20-1, the J gene TRBJ2-1; 9 positions match TRBD2. J gave up 3 bases and V 0 bases, and 6 bases lay outside the gene matches. Germline values: CDR1 DFQATT, CDR2 SNEGSKA (reference sequence). This CDR3 has 16 amino acids. CDR3 residues: CSARDSVAGVYNEQFF. The CDR3 DNA is TGCAGTGCTAGAGATTCAGTAGCGGGGGTCTACAATGAGCAGTTCTTC.

The rearrangement uses TRBV10-3 and TRBJ2-7; tentatively, D is TRBD1 (6 bases). The CDR3 length is 17 residues. The germline CDR1 and CDR2 sequences are ENHRY and SYGVKD. Trimming pared 3 bases from V and 4 bases from J, leaving 22 bases between. Here the CDR3 DNA reads TGTGCCATCAGTGACCCGGGACAAGCCGTTAATTGGTACGAGCAGTACTTC. Translating gives CAISDPGQAVNWYEQYF.

This clonotype came up many times. The chain employs TRBV5-1 and TRBJ2-7; 14 bases are a match to TRBD2. Germline-derived CDR1 and CDR2 are SGHRS and YFSETQ. The CDR3 is 19 residues long. V shed 2 bases and J 0 bases; nucleotides not matched to a gene: 10. For the CDR3, the DNA is TGCGCCAGCAGCTTCCTCGGGACAGGGACTAGCGGGAGCTCCTACGAGCAGTACTTC. This sequence encodes CASSFLGTGTSGSSYEQYF.

The chain uses TRBV10-1 and TRBJ2-3; TRBD1 aligns across 9 bases. Losses at the gene ends were 4 bases for V and 0 bases for J; bases not matched to a gene: 5. This CDR3 has 16 amino acids. Germline V gene sequence: CDR1 WNHNN, CDR2 SYGVQD (reference sequence). The CDR3 nucleotides are TGCGCCAGCAGTGCTCACAGGGGGCCTAGCACAGATACGCAGTATTTT. Its translation: CASSAHRGPSTDTQYF.

The table lists this clonotype with a few counts. The chain joins TRBV12-3 or TRBV12-4 to TRBJ2-1; 7 bases match TRBD2. The CDR3 is 14 residues long. Trimming removed 6 bases from V and 2 bases from J; junction bases left unmatched: 4. In nucleotides, the CDR3 is TGTGCCAGCAGGCCCCTAGCGGCCTACAATGAGCAGTTCTTC. Its translation: CASRPLAAYNEQFF.

This clonotype was recorded at least ten times. J is TRBJ2-1 and V is TRBV29-1; D is possibly TRBD1 or TRBD2 (5 bases each). The CDR3 covers 14 residues. The germline V gene has CDR1 SQVTM and CDR2 ANQGSEA. The ends were cut back, 1 base at V and 0 bases at J, with 7 bases in the middle. CDR3: CSVEAGGSYNEQFF. The CDR3 region has the DNA TGCAGCGTTGAAGCTGGGGGCTCCTACAATGAGCAGTTCTTC.

In this sample, this clonotype turned up many times. The chain links TRBV12-3 or TRBV12-4 to TRBJ2-1; D perhaps matches TRBD2 (6 bases). This CDR3 region has 14 residues. V lost 0 bases and J 6 bases, leaving 9 bases between the germline ends. The CDR3 bases are TGTGCCAGCAGTTTAGCCTCTAGCGCCAATGAGCAGTTCTTC. Its translation: CASSLASSANEQFF.

The chain uses TRBV12-3 or TRBV12-4 and TRBJ2-5; TRBD1 agrees at 9 bases. The CDR3 runs to 15 residues. Germline trimming cut 5 bases from V and 4 bases from J; bases unmatched to any gene: 8. CDR3 sequence reads: CASSEMGTGSETQYF. In nucleotides, the CDR3 is TGTGCCAGCAGTGAGATGGGGACAGGGTCAGAGACCCAGTACTTC.

The rearrangement joins TRBV4-1 to TRBJ2-5; no clear D. CDR3 length: 12 residues. Per germline, CDR1 MGHRA and CDR2 YSYEKL. Trimming removed 8 bases at V and 5 bases at J, with 12 bases between. The CDR3, as DNA: TGCGCCAGCTCCAAAGTTGGGGAGACCCAGTACTTC. Translated: CASSKVGETQYF.